Listed below are T cell receptor beta chains from one sample, sequenced in a study of CD8+CD57+ T cells in acquired aplastic anemia. TCRdb re-derived calls from the reads in MiXCR, one entry per CDR3 protein. The data contain over 40,000 distinct CDR3 sequences, about 78% of them singletons. Specimen: sorted CD4+, CD8+, or CD8+CD57+ T cells (not recorded which) from PBMCs. The receptors were sampled from a human donor in good health, serving as a control. Both conserved end residues are part of each CDR3. The D gene is left open where the match is weak. The size field is filled for only some rows; it gives once, few, many or a size class.

clone size	V gene	D gene	CDR3 length	J gene	CDR3 DNA	CDR3 protein
.	TRBV25-1	.	16	TRBJ1-6	TGTGCCAGCAGTGAATTGGAGAGCTCCTATAATTCACCCCTCCACTTT	CASSELESSYNSPLHF
.	TRBV11-1	TRBD1	16	TRBJ1-2	TGTGCCAGCAGCTCCATCGGGACAGCAGCTAACTATGGCTACACCTTC	CASSSIGTAANYGYTF
.	TRBV7-7	TRBD2	18	TRBJ2-5	TGTGTCAGCAGCTTTGGACTGGCGACAACGGGGGGTCGGGAGACCCAGTACTTC	CVSSFGLATTGGRETQYF
.	TRBV19	.	13	TRBJ1-5	TGTGCCAGTAGTATGTTGGGGAATCAGCCCCAGCATTTT	CASSMLGNQPQHF
.	TRBV9	TRBD1	14	TRBJ1-5	TGTGCCAGCAGCGCCGGGACAGGTAATCAGCCCCAGCATTTT	CASSAGTGNQPQHF
many	TRBV20-1	TRBD2	14	TRBJ2-1	TGCAGTGCTAGAGGACTAGCGGGCTACAATGAGCAGTTCTTC	CSARGLAGYNEQFF
medium-sized	TRBV29-1	.	14	TRBJ2-1	TGCAGCGTTGAAGAGGTAGGATATGGCAATGAGCAGTTCTTC	CSVEEVGYGNEQFF
.	TRBV2	.	13	TRBJ1-2	TGTGCCAGCAGCGCCAGAAGTCCGGATGGCTACACCTTC	CASSARSPDGYTF
.	TRBV9	.	12	TRBJ1-1	TGTGCCAGCAGCCCTGGGAACACTGAAGCTTTCTTT	CASSPGNTEAFF
medium-sized	TRBV28	.	12	TRBJ1-2	TGTGCCAGCAGCCTAGACAGCTATGGCTACACCTTC	CASSLDSYGYTF
.	TRBV2	.	12	TRBJ1-1	TGTGCCAGCAGTTCAGGGGAGACTGAAGCTTTCTTT	CASSSGETEAFF
.	TRBV19	TRBD1	14	TRBJ1-1	TGTGCCAGTAGTATAGCAGGGGGCCCGACTGAAGCTTTCTTT	CASSIAGGPTEAFF
.	TRBV19	TRBD1	17	TRBJ1-2	TGTGCCAGTAGTATCATTGGGCAGGGGGTTAGGAACTATGGCTACACCTTC	CASSIIGQGVRNYGYTF
.	TRBV2	TRBD1	14	TRBJ2-7	TGTGCCAGCAGGGACGTTACAGGGGGCTACGAGCAGTACTTC	CASRDVTGGYEQYF
.	TRBV2	TRBD2	14	TRBJ2-3	TGTGCCAGCAAACCGGGACTAGGGGCAGATACGCAGTATTTT	CASKPGLGADTQYF
few	TRBV10-3	.	15	TRBJ1-6	TGTGCCACCAAGGGCACCGTAGTTGGAAATTCACCCCTCCACTTT	CATKGTVVGNSPLHF
.	TRBV20-1	.	12	TRBJ2-3	TGCAGTGCTAGAGACTGGAGGGATACGCAGTATTTT	CSARDWRDTQYF
medium-sized	TRBV2	.	13	TRBJ1-1	TGTGCCAGCAGCCCGGAAGGGTGGGGTGAAGCTTTCTTT	CASSPEGWGEAFF
.	TRBV9	.	14	TRBJ1-6	TGTGCCAGCAGCGTCGGCTCGGGGGATTCACCCCTCCACTTT	CASSVGSGDSPLHF
few	TRBV7-8	TRBD1	13	TRBJ2-7	TGTGCCAGCAGCTTGGGACAGTCTTTCGAGCAGTACTTC	CASSLGQSFEQYF
.	TRBV10-3	TRBD1	12	TRBJ1-4	TGTGCCATCGGACAGGGTAATGAAAAACTGTTTTTT	CAIGQGNEKLFF
.	TRBV20-1	.	12	TRBJ1-2	TGCAGTGCTTCGACCCGGGGAGTGGGCTACACCTTC	CSASTRGVGYTF
.	TRBV10-3	.	15	TRBJ1-2	TGTGCCATCACCGGGGGCGGGGGGCAGGACTATGGCTACACCTTC	CAITGGGGQDYGYTF
.	TRBV19	.	14	TRBJ2-1	TGTGCCAGTAGTATCGGAGGTCAGGGATATGAGCAGTTCTTC	CASSIGGQGYEQFF
.	TRBV29-1	TRBD1	13	TRBJ2-7	TGCAGCGCATACGACAGGGAACTAGTCGAGCAGTACTTC	CSAYDRELVEQYF
few	TRBV19	.	15	TRBJ2-3	TGTGCCAGTAGTTCCGAGACAGCTAGCACAGATACGCAGTATTTT	CASSSETASTDTQYF
few	TRBV2	.	11	TRBJ2-1	TGTGCCACCCCTCGAGACAATGAGCAGTTCTTC	CATPRDNEQFF
many	TRBV4-1	TRBD2	20	TRBJ2-1	TGCGCCAGCAGCCAAGAGCTGCATCTCCCTACTAGCGGGAGACCCAATGAGCAGTTCTTC	CASSQELHLPTSGRPNEQFF